Listed below are T cell receptor beta chains from one sample, sequenced in a study of T-cell reconstitution after alpha-beta-depleted transplantation in children. Using its own MiXCR run on the PCR reads, TCRdb lists one record per CDR3 protein. Of about 200,000 distinct CDR3 sequences listed, around 7% are singletons. The sample here was PBMCs, taken before TCRalphabeta/CD19-depleted stem cell transplant. These TCRs come from a boy under 10 years old with acute lymphoblastic leukemia, due to receive a stem cell transplant. The CDR3 runs from the conserved cysteine through the conserved F or W. A D gene is named only where the DNA matches it firmly. Clone size is stated in some rows and not others, as once, few, many or a class when expanded.

many | TRBJ2-7 | TRBV13 | - | TGTGCCAGCAGCCCATCCGGGACTCCAAGCTACGAGCAGTACTTC | CASSPSGTPSYEQYF
many | TRBJ2-3 | TRBV12-3/TRBV12-4 | - | TGTGCCAGCACTACAACTAGCACAGATACGCAGTATTTT | CASTTTSTDTQYF
- | TRBJ2-5 | TRBV5-1 | - | TGCGCCAGCAGGGCGGAGACCCAGTACTTC | CASRAETQYF
- | TRBJ2-2 | TRBV10-3 | TRBD2 | TGTGCCATCAGTATGGGACTAGCGGGGGGGTCGAACACCGGGGAGCTGTTTTTT | CAISMGLAGGSNTGELFF
many | TRBJ1-5 | TRBV28 | - | TGTGCCAGCAGTTTTGGGGGGGGGCGTCAGCCCCAGCATTTT | CASSFGGGRQPQHF
few | TRBJ1-1 | TRBV7-2 | - | TGTGCCAGCAGCTTGAAGCAGGGCGCTTTCTTT | CASSLKQGAFF
many | TRBJ2-1 | TRBV29-1 | - | TGCAGCGATGGGGGGACGGAGCAGTTCTTC | CSDGGTEQFF
few | TRBJ2-2 | TRBV24-1 | - | TGTGCCACCAGTGATCCACGACCCCGCACCGGGGAGCTGTTTTTT | CATSDPRPRTGELFF
- | TRBJ2-3 | TRBV6-1 | - | TGTGCCAGCAGCTGGGTCCGGGGGCCAAGCACAGATACGCAGTATTTT | CASSWVRGPSTDTQYF
many | TRBJ2-3 | TRBV7-9 | TRBD2 | TGTGCCAGCAGCTCCCGGGCGGGGGGCAGCACAGATACGCAGTATTTT | CASSSRAGGSTDTQYF
few | TRBJ1-2 | TRBV20-1 | TRBD1 | TGCAGTGCTAGATCACTGGGAGACAGGGTCGCCTATGGCTACACCTTC | CSARSLGDRVAYGYTF
few | TRBJ2-6 | TRBV18 | TRBD2 | TGTGCCAGCTCACGACTCGCAGGACTAGCGGGAGACTCTGGGGCCAACGTCCTGACTTTC | CASSRLAGLAGDSGANVLTF
many | TRBJ2-1 | TRBV6-2/TRBV6-3 | TRBD2 | TGTGCCAGCATAGCAAGGGTAGCGGGGGGCAATGAGCAGTTCTTC | CASIARVAGGNEQFF
many | TRBJ2-3 | TRBV2 | TRBD2 | TGTGCCAGCAGTGGGCCACCGGGGACTAGAGGCGATACGCAGTATTTT | CASSGPPGTRGDTQYF
- | TRBJ2-1 | TRBV6-1 | TRBD2 | TGTGCCAGAAGCGGGACTCGGACTTACAATGAGCAGTTCTTC | CARSGTRTYNEQFF